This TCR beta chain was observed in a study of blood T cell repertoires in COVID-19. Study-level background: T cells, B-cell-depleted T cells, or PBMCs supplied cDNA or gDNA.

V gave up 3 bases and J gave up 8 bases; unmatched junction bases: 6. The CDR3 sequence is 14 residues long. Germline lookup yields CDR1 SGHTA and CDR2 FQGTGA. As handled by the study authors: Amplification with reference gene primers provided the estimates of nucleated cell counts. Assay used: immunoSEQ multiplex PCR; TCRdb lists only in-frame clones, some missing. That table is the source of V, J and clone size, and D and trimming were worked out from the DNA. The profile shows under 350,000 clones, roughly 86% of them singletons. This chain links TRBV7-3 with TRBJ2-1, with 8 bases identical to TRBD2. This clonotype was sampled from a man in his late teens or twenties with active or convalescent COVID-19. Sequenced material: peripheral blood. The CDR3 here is CASSFGRGAYEQFF. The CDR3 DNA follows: TGTGCCAGCAGCTTTGGGCGGGGGGCTTATGAGCAGTTCTTC.